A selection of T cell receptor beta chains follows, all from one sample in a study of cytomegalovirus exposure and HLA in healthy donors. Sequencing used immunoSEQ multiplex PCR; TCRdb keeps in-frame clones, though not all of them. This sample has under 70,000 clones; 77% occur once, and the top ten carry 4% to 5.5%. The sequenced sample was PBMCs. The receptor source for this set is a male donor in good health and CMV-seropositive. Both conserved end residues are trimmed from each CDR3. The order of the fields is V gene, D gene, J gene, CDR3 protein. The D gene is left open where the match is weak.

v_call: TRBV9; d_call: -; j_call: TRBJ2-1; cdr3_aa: ASSVAEGMLDEQF
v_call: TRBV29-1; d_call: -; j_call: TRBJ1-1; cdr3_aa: SVEARRLNTEAF
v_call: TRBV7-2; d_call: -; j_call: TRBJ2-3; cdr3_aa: ASSLREGSGTDTQY
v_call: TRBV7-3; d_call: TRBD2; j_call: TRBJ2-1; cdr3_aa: ASSPSGLARNEQF
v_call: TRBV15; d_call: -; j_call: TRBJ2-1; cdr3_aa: ATSRGSGGLIRFNEQF
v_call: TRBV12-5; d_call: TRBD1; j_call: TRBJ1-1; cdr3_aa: AGTRTGNTEAF
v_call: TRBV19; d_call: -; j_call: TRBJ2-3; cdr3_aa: ASNESPDTQY
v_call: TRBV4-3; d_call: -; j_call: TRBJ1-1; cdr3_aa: ASSPTSRHTEAF
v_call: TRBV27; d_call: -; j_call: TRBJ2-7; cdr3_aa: ASSPTETYEQY
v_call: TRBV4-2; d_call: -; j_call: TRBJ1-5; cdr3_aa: ASSPSTDSNQPQH
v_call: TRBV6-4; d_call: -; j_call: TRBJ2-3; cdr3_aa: ASSEQASTDTQY
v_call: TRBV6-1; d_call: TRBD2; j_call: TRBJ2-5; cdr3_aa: ASSGLAGGQETQY
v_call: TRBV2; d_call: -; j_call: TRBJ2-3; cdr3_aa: ASSDGRSTDTQY
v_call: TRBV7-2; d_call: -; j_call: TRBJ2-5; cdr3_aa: ASSLGLGIPPQETQY
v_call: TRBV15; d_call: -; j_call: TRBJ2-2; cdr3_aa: ATSRDSVGELF
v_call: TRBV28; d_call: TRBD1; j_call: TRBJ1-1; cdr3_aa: ASSRPGTGDTEAF
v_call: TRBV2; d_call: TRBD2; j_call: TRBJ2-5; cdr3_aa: ASTPTSGGSFDGETQY
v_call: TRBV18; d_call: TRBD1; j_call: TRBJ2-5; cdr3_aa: ASSRAGQGQETQY
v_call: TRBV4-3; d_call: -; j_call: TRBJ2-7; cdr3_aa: ASSEEGGVTIYEQY
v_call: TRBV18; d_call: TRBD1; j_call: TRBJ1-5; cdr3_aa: ASSPTTGGNNQPQH
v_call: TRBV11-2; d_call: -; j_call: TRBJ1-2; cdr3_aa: ASSALQGLGGYT
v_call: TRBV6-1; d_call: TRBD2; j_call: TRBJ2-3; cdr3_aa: ASSSLAGDVDTQY
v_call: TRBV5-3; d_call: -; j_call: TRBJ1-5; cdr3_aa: ARSLAMAEASGQPQH
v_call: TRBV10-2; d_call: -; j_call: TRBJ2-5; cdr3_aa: ASSELASRIQETQY
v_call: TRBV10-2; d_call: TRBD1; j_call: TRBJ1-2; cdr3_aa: ASSEPGRGVFGYT
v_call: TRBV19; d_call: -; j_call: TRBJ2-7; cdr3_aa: ASAHGAGAYEQY
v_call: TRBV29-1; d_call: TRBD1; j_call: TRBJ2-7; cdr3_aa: SVEYFGTGRQEQY
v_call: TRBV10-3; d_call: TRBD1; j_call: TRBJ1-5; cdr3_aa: AIRQGEHQPQH
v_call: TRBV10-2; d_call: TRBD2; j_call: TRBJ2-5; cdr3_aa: ASYPGLAGELQETQY
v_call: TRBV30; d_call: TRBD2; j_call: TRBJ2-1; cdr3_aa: AWSDGLRGGAYNEQF
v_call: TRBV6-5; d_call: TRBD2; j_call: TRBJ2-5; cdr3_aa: ASSYLAGVQETQY
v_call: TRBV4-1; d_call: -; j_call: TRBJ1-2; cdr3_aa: ASSQALNYGYT